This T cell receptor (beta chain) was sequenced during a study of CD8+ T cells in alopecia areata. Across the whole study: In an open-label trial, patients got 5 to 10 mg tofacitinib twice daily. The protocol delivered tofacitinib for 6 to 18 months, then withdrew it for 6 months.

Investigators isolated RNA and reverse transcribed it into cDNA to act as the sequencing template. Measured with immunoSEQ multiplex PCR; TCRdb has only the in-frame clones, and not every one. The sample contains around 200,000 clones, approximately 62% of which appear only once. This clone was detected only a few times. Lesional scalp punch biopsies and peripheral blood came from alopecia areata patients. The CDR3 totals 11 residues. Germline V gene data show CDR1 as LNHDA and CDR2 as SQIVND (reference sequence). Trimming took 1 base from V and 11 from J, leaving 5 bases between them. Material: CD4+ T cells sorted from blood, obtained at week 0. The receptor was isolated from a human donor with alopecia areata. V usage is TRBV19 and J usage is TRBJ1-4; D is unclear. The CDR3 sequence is CASSIAEKLFF. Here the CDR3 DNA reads TGTGCCAGTAGTATAGCAGAGAAACTGTTTTTT.